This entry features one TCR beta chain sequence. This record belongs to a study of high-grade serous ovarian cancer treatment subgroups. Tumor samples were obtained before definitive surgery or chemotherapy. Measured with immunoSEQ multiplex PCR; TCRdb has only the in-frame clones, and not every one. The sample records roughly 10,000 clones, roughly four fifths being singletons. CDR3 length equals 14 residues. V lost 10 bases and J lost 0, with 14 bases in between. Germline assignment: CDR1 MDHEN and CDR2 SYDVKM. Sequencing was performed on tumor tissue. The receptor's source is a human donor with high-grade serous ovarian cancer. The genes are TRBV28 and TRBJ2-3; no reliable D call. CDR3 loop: CATQLSPSTDTQYF. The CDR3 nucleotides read TGTGCCACCCAACTATCCCCTAGCACAGATACGCAGTATTTT.